Listed here are 28 T cell receptor beta chains from one sample, sequenced in a study of cytomegalovirus exposure and HLA in healthy donors (dated by TCRdb to about 2017). Library method: the immunoSEQ multiplex PCR assay. For the multiplex PCR, a mixture combining 60 forward primers for TCR Vbeta segments and 13 reverse primers for TCR Jbeta segments was used. TCRdb carries this immuneACCESS record with in-frame sequences only. Its versions omit some clonotypes, under half of them owing to an unresolved V gene in the studies checked, with the rest unexplained. The sample profile shows about 150,000 clones; about 80% of them were found once. Around 1.7% of the sample is in the top ten clones. The specimen was PBMCs. The receptors come from a woman aged 25 to 39 in good health and CMV-seronegative.

V gene TRBV6-5 combines with J gene TRBJ1-1, with TRBD1 as a possible D gene (6 bases). CDR3 length: 15 amino acids. Germline V lookup: CDR1 MNHEY, CDR2 SVGAGI. The ends were cut back, 5 bases at V and 10 bases at J, with 23 bases in the middle. Here the CDR3 reads CASSPTGGAIPGAFF. CDR3 bases: TGTGCCAGCAGTCCCACGGGGGGGGCGATTCCTGGAGCTTTCTTT.

The chain is built from TRBV7-9 and TRBJ1-1; D unresolved. The CDR3 consists of 15 residues. Germline V gene sequence: CDR1 SEHNR, CDR2 FQNEAQ (reference sequence). The germline V and J ends were trimmed by 1 base and 4 bases, with 13 bases remaining between them. This CDR3 is CASSLVGTGGTEAFF. CDR3 DNA sequence: TGTGCCAGCAGCTTAGTAGGAACGGGAGGCACTGAAGCTTTCTTT.

The rearrangement joins TRBV27 to TRBJ1-6, with D maybe TRBD1 (5 bases). Per germline, CDR1 MNHEY and CDR2 SMNVEV (reference sequence). V was clipped by 5 bases and J by 10 bases, with 18 bases between them. The CDR3 is 15 residues long. CDR3: CASSHPGHAGSPLHF. As DNA, the CDR3 is TGTGCCAGCAGTCACCCAGGACATGCGGGATCACCCCTCCACTTT.

This rearrangement joins TRBV30 to TRBJ1-6; the D gene is possibly TRBD1 (5 bases). Looked up from germline, CDR1 is GTSNPN and CDR2 is SVGIG (reference sequence). Trimming cost V 1 base and J 9 bases, with 16 bases left between them. There are 15 residues in the CDR3. The DNA for the CDR3 is TGTGCCTGGAGTGCGGACAACTCTATGGGTTCACCCCTCCACTTT. It codes for CAWSADNSMGSPLHF.

The chain couples TRBV7-2 to TRBJ2-7; maybe TRBD1 (6 bases). Germline CDR1 is SGHTA and CDR2 is FQGNSA. Between the trimmed V and J ends, which lost 2 bases and 3 bases, there was a span of 14 bases. The CDR3 runs 15 residues. The DNA for the CDR3 is TGTGCCAGCAGCTTACCAGGGGCGCTACACTACGAGCAGTACTTC. Amino acids: CASSLPGALHYEQYF.

The CDR3 spells CASSPQGGETQYF. The CDR3 coding sequence is TGTGCCAGCAGTCCACAGGGAGGGGAGACCCAGTACTTC. The chain is built from TRBV2 and TRBJ2-5; D may be TRBD2 (7 bases). With 5 bases removed from V and 5 bases from J, the gap between germline ends came to 12 bases. Germline-derived CDR1 and CDR2 are SNHLY and FYNNEI. The CDR3 is 13 amino acids.

V is TRBV6-5 and J is TRBJ2-7; a possible D gene is TRBD1 (6 bases). Germline V gives CDR1 MNHEY, CDR2 SVGAGI. The V end lost 2 bases, the J end lost 8 bases, and 19 bases lay between the germline ends. The CDR3 is 15 residues long. The CDR3 DNA sequence: TGTGCCAGCAGTTACGCCCGGGACACAGCCTATAAGCAGTACTTC. This gives the protein CASSYARDTAYKQYF.

V usage is TRBV11-2 and J usage is TRBJ2-1; D is unclear. Germline lookup yields CDR1 SGHAT and CDR2 FQNNGV. The length of the CDR3 is 17 residues. V was clipped by 1 base and J by 7 bases, with 20 bases between them. CDR3 bases: TGTGCCAGCAGCTTAGGTGAGTTAGGCCCCTTGGAGAATGAGCAGTTCTTC. As protein: CASSLGELGPLENEQFF.

The rearrangement links TRBV5-4 to TRBJ2-3; a weak D match, TRBD2 (5 bases). V lost 7 bases and J 0 bases, leaving 6 bases between the germline ends. This CDR3 has 12 residues. Germline CDR1 is SGHNT and CDR2 is YYREEE (reference sequence). The CDR3: CASGRSTDTQYF. CDR3 coding DNA: TGTGCCAGCGGGAGAAGCACAGATACGCAGTATTTT.

The chain is built from TRBV29-1 and TRBJ2-5, with 11 nucleotides matching TRBD2. Germline V gene lookup returns CDR1 SQVTM and CDR2 ANQGSEA. CDR3 size: 14 residues. The junction had 5 bases not matched to a gene; V was cut back by 4 bases and J by 4 bases. The CDR3: CSVGLAGGRETQYF. The CDR3 bases are TGCAGCGTTGGTCTAGCGGGGGGTCGAGAGACCCAGTACTTC.

This clone was seen a few times. This rearrangement joins TRBV5-1 to TRBJ1-1, with D possibly being TRBD1 (6 bases). This CDR3 region has 14 residues. The germline V gene has CDR1 SGHRS and CDR2 YFSETQ. The V and J ends lost 0 bases and 4 bases respectively, with 10 bases between them. Here the CDR3 DNA reads TGCGCCAGCAGCTTGGGGGGGCCGGCCACTGAAGCTTTCTTT. It encodes CASSLGGPATEAFF.

This clone appeared once. This CDR3 is CASSEAVLGQGTYEQYF. CDR3 in DNA: TGTGCCAGCAGTGAAGCAGTTTTGGGACAGGGCACCTACGAGCAGTACTTC. The V and J genes are TRBV6-1 and TRBJ2-7, with 9 bases aligning to TRBD1. Germline CDR1 is MNHNS and CDR2 is SASEGT. CDR3 length: 17 residues. Trimming took 0 bases from V and 2 from J; bases not matched to a gene: 8.

The genes are TRBV4-1 and TRBJ2-2; perhaps TRBD2 as D (6 bases). Trimming stripped 2 bases from V and 4 bases from J, with 11 bases between. The CDR3 consists of 15 residues. CDR1 MGHRA and CDR2 YSYEKL come from the germline V gene. CDR3 sequence reads: CASSQPGEITGELFF. CDR3 in DNA: TGCGCCAGCAGCCAACCGGGGGAGATCACCGGGGAGCTGTTTTTT.

This chain uses TRBV20-1 with TRBJ1-5; D call uncertain. From germline, CDR1 is DFQATT and CDR2 SNEGSKA (reference sequence). This CDR3 has 11 amino acids. Trimming cost V 4 bases and J 6 bases, with 7 bases left between them. The CDR3 sequence: CSATEGQPQHF. As DNA, the CDR3 is TGCAGTGCTACGGAGGGTCAGCCCCAGCATTTT.

In the case of this clone: Other DNA sequences in this specimen translate into the identical CDR3. The chain couples TRBV5-4 to TRBJ2-5; TRBD1 aligns across 12 bases. The germline gives CDR1 SGHNT, CDR2 YYREEE (reference sequence). CDR3 length: 15 residues. J was trimmed by 5 bases and V by 4 bases; bases with no gene match: 6. The CDR3 bases are TGTGCCAGCAGCCGGGGACAGGGGGCCGTGGAGACCCAGTACTTC. It codes for CASSRGQGAVETQYF.

This clone is a singleton in its sample. The chain couples TRBV13 to TRBJ1-2; D gene unclear. The V gene's germline CDR1 is PRHDT and CDR2 FYEKMQ (reference sequence). This CDR3 spans 15 amino acids. Trimming shortened V by 0 bases and J by 1 base, and 9 bases separated the two germline ends. The CDR3 sequence: CASSLGNSGNYGYTF. The CDR3 DNA follows: TGTGCCAGCAGCTTAGGTAACAGTGGTAACTATGGCTACACCTTC.

The rearrangement joins TRBV29-1 to TRBJ1-3, with D unclear. V was trimmed by 3 bases and J by 4 bases, leaving 7 bases between them. Germline V gene sequence: CDR1 SQVTM, CDR2 ANQGSEA. This CDR3 region has 12 residues. The CDR3 spells CSVERAGNTIYF. For the CDR3, the DNA is TGCAGCGTTGAGAGGGCGGGAAACACCATATATTTT.

The CDR3 loop is CASGFNTGELFF. The CDR3 bases are TGTGCCAGCGGCTTTAACACCGGGGAGCTGTTTTTT. This chain connects TRBV27 to TRBJ2-2; no definite D call. The CDR3 length is 12 residues. Germline lookup yields CDR1 MNHEY and CDR2 SMNVEV (reference sequence). V shed 8 bases and J shed 2 bases, with 6 bases lying between them.

The chain is built from TRBV5-4 and TRBJ1-2, with TRBD1 identical over 7 bases. With V trimmed by 4 bases and J by 8 bases, 8 bases remained unmatched. This CDR3 spans 13 amino acids. Germline lookup yields CDR1 SGHNT and CDR2 YYREEE (reference sequence). The CDR3 DNA follows: TGTGCCAGCAGCCCTCGGACAGGAGAAGGCTACACCTTC. Protein product: CASSPRTGEGYTF.

The J gene is TRBJ1-5, the V gene TRBV19, with D perhaps matching TRBD1 (5 bases). V was pared by 2 bases and J by 7 bases, with 15 bases between. Per the germline V gene, CDR1 is LNHDA and CDR2 is SQIVND (reference sequence). The CDR3 is made up of 15 amino acids. The CDR3 DNA follows: TGTGCCAGTAGTATACGGCGGGGCCCAGGGCAGCCCCAGCATTTT. Translation: CASSIRRGPGQPQHF.

The chain couples TRBV7-8 to TRBJ2-5; 8 nucleotides match TRBD1. V lost 5 bases, J lost 6 bases, and 8 bases stayed unmatched. This CDR3 is built from 14 residues. The germline V gene has CDR1 SGHVS and CDR2 FQNEAQ. CDR3 DNA sequence: TGTGCCAGCAGCCACGGACAGGGAGTGAAGACCCAGTACTTC. Its protein is CASSHGQGVKTQYF.

This rearrangement joins TRBV11-3 to TRBJ2-2, with D perhaps matching TRBD2 (5 bases). The V gene lost 1 base and the J gene lost 6 bases, with 12 bases spanning the gap. The length of the CDR3 is 15 residues. Per the germline V gene, CDR1 is SGHNT and CDR2 is YENEEA. The CDR3 bases are TGTGCCAGCAGCTTAGGACACGACGGGGCCGGGGAGCTGTTTTTT. Amino acids: CASSLGHDGAGELFF.

This clone was recorded only once. The chain uses TRBV18 and TRBJ1-2; a possible D gene is TRBD1 (5 bases). Germline V lookup: CDR1 KGHSH, CDR2 LQKENI. The CDR3 is 15 amino acids. V was clipped by 4 bases and J by 1 base, with 13 bases between them. DNA of the CDR3: TGTGCCAGCTCACAATCTCAGGGCTTTAACTATGGCTACACCTTC. Translating it yields CASSQSQGFNYGYTF.

V gene TRBV4-3 combines with J gene TRBJ1-2; 9 bases are a match to TRBD1. The germline CDR1 and CDR2 sequences are LGHNA and YSLEER. With V trimmed by 4 bases and J by 3 bases, 3 bases remained unmatched. The CDR3 runs to 14 residues. CDR3 residues: CASSLDRGDYGYTF. For the CDR3, the DNA is TGCGCCAGCAGCCTAGACAGGGGGGACTATGGCTACACCTTC.

V gene TRBV29-1 combines with J gene TRBJ1-2; 12 bases line up with TRBD1. The germline gives CDR1 SQVTM, CDR2 ANQGSEA. The ends lost 6 bases at V and 8 bases at J; junction bases unmatched: 4. This CDR3 comprises 12 residues. CDR3 nucleotide sequence: TGCAGCGTGGGACAGGGGGCGCAGGGCTACACCTTC. It codes for CSVGQGAQGYTF.

CDR3 sequence reads: CASSLGQGANEQFF. The CDR3 nucleotides are TGCGCCAGCAGCTTAGGGCAGGGTGCCAATGAGCAGTTCTTC. The chain has TRBV5-1 and TRBJ2-1, with a weak D call TRBD1 (5 bases). This CDR3 contains 14 residues. Germline-derived CDR1 and CDR2 are SGHRS and YFSETQ. V was pared by 2 bases and J by 6 bases, with 12 bases between.

CDR3 sequence: CASSDFRQGNTEAFF. CDR3 bases: TGCGCCAGCAGTGACTTCCGACAGGGGAACACTGAAGCTTTCTTT. The chain couples TRBV10-2 to TRBJ1-1, with TRBD1 identical over 7 bases. V trimming: 3 bases; J trimming: 1 base; junction bases outside the gene matches: 5. CDR3 length: 15 residues. The germline gives CDR1 WSHSY, CDR2 SAAADI.

The rearrangement links TRBV15 to TRBJ2-5; 12 bases are a match to TRBD1. From germline, CDR1 is LNHNV and CDR2 YYDKDF (reference sequence). V gave up 3 bases and J gave up 5 bases; unmatched junction bases: 13. CDR3 length: 18 amino acids. As DNA, the CDR3 is TGTGCCACCAGCAGCGAGCGCCGGGACAGGGGGCGGAGGGAGACCCAGTACTTC. Encoded protein: CATSSERRDRGRRETQYF.